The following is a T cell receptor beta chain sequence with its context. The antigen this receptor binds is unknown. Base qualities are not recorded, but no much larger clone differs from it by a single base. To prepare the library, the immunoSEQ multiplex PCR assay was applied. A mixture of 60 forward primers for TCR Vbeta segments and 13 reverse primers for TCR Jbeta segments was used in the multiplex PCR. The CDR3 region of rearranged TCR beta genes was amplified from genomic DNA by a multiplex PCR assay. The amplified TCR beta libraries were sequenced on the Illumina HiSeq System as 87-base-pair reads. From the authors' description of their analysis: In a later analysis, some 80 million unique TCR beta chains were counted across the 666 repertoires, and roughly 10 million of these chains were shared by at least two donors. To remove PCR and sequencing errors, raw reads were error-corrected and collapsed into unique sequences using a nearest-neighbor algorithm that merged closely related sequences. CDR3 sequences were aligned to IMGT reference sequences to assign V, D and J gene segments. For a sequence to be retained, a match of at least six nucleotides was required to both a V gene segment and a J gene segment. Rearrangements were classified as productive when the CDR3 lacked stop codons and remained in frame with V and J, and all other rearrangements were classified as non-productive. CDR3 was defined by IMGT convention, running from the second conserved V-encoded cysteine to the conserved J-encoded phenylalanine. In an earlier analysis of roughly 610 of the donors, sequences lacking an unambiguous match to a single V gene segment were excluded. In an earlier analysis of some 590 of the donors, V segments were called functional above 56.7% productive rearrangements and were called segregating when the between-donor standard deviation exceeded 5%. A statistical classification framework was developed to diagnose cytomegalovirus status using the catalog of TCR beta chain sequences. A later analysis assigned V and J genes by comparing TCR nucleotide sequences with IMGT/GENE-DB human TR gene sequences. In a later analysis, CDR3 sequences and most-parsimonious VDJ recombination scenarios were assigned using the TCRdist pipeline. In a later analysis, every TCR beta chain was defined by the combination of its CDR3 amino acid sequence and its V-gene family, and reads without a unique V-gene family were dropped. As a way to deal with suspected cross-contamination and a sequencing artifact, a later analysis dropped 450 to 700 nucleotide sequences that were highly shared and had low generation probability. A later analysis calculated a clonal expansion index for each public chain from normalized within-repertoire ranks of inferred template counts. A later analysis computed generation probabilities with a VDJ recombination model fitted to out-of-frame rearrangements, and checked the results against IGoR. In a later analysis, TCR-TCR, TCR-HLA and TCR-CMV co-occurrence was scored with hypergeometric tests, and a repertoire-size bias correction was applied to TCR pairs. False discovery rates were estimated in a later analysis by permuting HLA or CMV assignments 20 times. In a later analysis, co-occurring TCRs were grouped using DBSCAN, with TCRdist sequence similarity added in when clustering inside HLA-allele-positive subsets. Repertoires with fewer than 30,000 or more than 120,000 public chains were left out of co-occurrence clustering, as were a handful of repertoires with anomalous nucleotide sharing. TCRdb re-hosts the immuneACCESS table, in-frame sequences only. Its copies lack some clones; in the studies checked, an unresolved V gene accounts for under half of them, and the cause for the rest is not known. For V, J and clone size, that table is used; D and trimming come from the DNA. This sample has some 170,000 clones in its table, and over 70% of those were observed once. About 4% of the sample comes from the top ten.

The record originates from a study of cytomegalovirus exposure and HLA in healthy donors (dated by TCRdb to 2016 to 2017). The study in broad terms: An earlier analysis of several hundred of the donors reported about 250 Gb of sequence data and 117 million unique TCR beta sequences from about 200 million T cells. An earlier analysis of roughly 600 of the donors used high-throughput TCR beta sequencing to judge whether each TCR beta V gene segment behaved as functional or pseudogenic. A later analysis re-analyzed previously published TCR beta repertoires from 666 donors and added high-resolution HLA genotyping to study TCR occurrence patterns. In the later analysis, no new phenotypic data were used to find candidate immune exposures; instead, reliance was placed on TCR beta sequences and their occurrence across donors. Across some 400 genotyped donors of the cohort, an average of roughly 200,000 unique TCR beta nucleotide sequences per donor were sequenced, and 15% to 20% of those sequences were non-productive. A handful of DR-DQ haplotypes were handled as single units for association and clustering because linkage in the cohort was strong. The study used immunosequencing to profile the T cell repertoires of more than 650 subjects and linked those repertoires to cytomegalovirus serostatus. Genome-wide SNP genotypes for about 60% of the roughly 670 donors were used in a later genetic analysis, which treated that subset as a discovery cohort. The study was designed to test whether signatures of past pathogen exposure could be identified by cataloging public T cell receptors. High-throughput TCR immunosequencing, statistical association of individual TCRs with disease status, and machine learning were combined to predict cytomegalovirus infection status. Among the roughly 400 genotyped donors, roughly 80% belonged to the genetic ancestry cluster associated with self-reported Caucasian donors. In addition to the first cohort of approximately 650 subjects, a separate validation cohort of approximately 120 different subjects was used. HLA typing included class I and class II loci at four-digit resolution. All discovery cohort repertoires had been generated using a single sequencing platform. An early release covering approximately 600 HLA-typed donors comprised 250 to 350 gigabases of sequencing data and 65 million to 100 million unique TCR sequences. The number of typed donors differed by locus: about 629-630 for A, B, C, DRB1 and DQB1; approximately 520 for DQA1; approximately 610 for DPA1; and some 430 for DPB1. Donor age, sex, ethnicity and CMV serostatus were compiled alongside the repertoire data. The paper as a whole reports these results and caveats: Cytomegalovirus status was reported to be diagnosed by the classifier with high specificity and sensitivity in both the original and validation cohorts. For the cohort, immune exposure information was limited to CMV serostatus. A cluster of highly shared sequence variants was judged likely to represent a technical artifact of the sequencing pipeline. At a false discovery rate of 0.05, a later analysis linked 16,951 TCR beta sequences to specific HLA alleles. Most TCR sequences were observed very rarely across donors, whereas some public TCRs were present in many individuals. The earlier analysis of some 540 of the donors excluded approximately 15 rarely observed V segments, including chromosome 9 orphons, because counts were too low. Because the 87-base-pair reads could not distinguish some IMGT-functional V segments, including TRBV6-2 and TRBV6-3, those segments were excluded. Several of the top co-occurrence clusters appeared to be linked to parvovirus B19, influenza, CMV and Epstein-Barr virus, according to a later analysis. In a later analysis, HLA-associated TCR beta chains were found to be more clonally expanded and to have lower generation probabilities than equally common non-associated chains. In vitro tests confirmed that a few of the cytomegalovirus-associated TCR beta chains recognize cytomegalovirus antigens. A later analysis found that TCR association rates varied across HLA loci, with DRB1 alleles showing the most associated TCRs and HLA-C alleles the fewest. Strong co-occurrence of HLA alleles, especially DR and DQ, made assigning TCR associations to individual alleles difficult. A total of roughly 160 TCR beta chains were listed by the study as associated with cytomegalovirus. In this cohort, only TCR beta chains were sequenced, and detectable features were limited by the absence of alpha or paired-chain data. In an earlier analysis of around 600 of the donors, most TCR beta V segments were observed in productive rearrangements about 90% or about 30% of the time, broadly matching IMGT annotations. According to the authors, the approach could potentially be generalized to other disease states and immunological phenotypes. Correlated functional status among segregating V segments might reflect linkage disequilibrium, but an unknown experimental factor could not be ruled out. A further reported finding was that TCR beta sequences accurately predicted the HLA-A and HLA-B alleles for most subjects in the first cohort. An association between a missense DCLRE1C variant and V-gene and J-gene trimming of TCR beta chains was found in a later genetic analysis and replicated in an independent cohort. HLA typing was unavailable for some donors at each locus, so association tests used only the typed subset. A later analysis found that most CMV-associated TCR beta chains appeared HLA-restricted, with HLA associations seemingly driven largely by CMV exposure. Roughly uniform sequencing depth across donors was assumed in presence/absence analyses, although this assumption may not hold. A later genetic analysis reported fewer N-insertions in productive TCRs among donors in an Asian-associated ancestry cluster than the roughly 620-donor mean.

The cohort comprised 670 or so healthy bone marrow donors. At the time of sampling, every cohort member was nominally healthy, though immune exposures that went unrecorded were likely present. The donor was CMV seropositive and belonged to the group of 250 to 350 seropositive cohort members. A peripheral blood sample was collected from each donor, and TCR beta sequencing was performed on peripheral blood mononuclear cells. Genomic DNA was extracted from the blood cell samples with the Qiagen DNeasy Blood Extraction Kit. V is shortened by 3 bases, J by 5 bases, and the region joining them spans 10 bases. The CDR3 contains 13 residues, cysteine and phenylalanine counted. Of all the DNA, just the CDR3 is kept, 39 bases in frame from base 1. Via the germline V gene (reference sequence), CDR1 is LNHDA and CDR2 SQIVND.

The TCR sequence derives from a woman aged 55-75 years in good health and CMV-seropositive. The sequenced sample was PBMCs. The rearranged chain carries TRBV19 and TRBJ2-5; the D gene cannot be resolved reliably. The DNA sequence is TGTGCCAGTAGTATGGTCGGTTCTGAGACCCAGTACTTC. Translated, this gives CASSMVGSETQYF.